This T cell receptor beta chain was recorded in a study of cytomegalovirus exposure and HLA in healthy donors. Study-level background: When 300 to 400 donors were genotyped, 81% of them were found to fall in the Caucasian-associated ancestry cluster. Study-wide results and limits: Cytomegalovirus association was assigned to approximately 160 TCR beta chains. When presence/absence was analysed, sequencing depth was taken to be roughly uniform across donors.

PCR employed 60 Vbeta and 13 Jbeta primers. Measured with immunoSEQ multiplex PCR; TCRdb has only the in-frame clones, and not every one. This sample carries 74,000 or so clones, under 85% of them seen once, and the ten largest clones take less than 25%. Of note for this clone: Its antigen is undetermined.

Germline CDR1 is SGDLS and CDR2 is YYNGEE. The CDR3 is 16 amino acids. Trimming removed 0 bases from V and 1 base from J; junction bases left unmatched: 6. The sequence derives from a woman aged 40 to 49 in good health and CMV-seropositive. Sequencing was performed on PBMCs. The chain links TRBV9 to TRBJ2-7; 8 bases agree with TRBD1. The CDR3 sequence: CASSVGSGTGSYEQYF. CDR3 in DNA: TGTGCCAGCAGCGTAGGTAGTGGGACAGGATCCTACGAGCAGTACTTC.